This T cell receptor (beta chain) was recorded in a study of blood T cell repertoires in COVID-19. At the level of the study: PBMCs, B-cell-depleted T cells, or T cells were the source of the cDNA or gDNA that made up the material.

Generated by immunoSEQ multiplex PCR, the TCRdb table keeps only in-frame clones and is missing some. The data show about 440,000 clones, roughly 88% seen once. Deletions cut 4 bases from V and 7 bases from J, with 13 bases between. This CDR3 spans 13 amino acids. The germline V gene has CDR1 MNHEY and CDR2 SVGAGI. The sequence derives from a man aged 18 to 30 who had recovered from COVID-19. This chain connects TRBV6-5 to TRBJ1-1; D is ambiguous. The material sequenced was PBMCs or T cells enriched from blood (not recorded which). The CDR3 here is CASSFAKIGEAFF. The CDR3 DNA is TGTGCCAGCAGTTTCGCAAAGATCGGTGAAGCTTTCTTT.